This T cell receptor beta chain was identified in a study of cytomegalovirus exposure and HLA in healthy donors. Germline V CDR1 and CDR2: SEHNR, FQNEAQ (reference sequence). CDR3 length: 14 residues. Deletions cut 3 bases from V and 5 bases from J, with 14 bases between. Study results and caveats: Across HLA loci, a later analysis found differing TCR association rates, with DRB1 most and HLA-C fewest. An analysis that was carried out later associated 15,000 to 20,000 TCR beta sequences with HLA alleles at 0.05 false discovery rate. Cytomegalovirus association was listed for about 180 TCR beta chains.

In the PCR, 60 Vbeta and 13 Jbeta primers were used. In the original workflow: Roughly 11 million shared chains were among approximately 87 million unique TCR beta chains counted in a later analysis. Assay used: immunoSEQ multiplex PCR; TCRdb lists only in-frame clones, some missing. The V and J calls and clone size are taken from that table; D and trimming were inferred from the DNA. The table lists over 200,000 clones, 85% to 90% of them singletons, with about 1.2% in the top ten. Comment on this clone: Its target is unknown.

The chain couples TRBV7-9 to TRBJ2-7; D uncertain. The sample was PBMCs. The sequence derives from a human donor in good health. CDR3 sequence (DNA): TGTGCCAGCAGCTTCTCGGCCGCGGCCGACGAGCAGTACTTC. It is translated as CASSFSAAADEQYF.